Below, 23 T cell receptor beta chains from the same sample are listed, as sequenced in a study of blood T cell repertoires in COVID-19 (dated by TCRdb to about 2020). The method was the immunoSEQ multiplex PCR assay. TCRdb limited this immuneACCESS table to in-frame rearrangements with V and J called. A share of clones is missing; checked studies link under half to unresolved V genes, and the rest is unexplained. The sample yields more than 300,000 clones; roughly 91% were counted once. Of the sample, roughly a tenth falls within the top ten clones. The sample was PBMCs or T cells enriched from blood (not recorded which). The receptors originated from a woman under 40 who had recovered from COVID-19.

The chain couples TRBV15 to TRBJ2-7; perhaps TRBD2 as D (6 bases). Per the germline V gene, CDR1 is LNHNV and CDR2 is YYDKDF (reference sequence). This CDR3 spans 16 amino acids. V lost 2 bases and J 0 bases, leaving 14 bases between the germline ends. The CDR3 nucleotides are TGTGCCACCAGCAGACCTAGGGACTCAAGCTCCTACGAGCAGTACTTC. It codes for CATSRPRDSSSYEQYF.

The chain employs TRBV4-1 and TRBJ1-1, with 8 bases identical to TRBD1. V dropped 1 base and J dropped 9; count of bases not matched to a gene: 10. The CDR3 totals 15 residues. Germline V CDR1 and CDR2: MGHRA, YSYEKL. The CDR3: CASSQGGAGGAQAFF. Here the CDR3 DNA reads TGCGCCAGCAGCCAAGGAGGGGCAGGGGGCGCGCAAGCTTTCTTT.

The V call is TRBV5-1, the J call TRBJ1-1, with 8 positions matching TRBD1. Losses at the gene ends were 1 base for V and 0 bases for J; bases not matched to a gene: 14. The CDR3 runs to 19 residues. Germline loops: CDR1 SGHRS, CDR2 YFSETQ. The CDR3 DNA is TGCGCCAGCAGCTTGATCCCACTGGACAGGGCCCAAATGAACACTGAAGCTTTCTTT. Its translation is CASSLIPLDRAQMNTEAFF.

This clone was detected only once. V is TRBV10-3 and J is TRBJ1-5; possibly TRBD1 for D (5 bases). This CDR3 has 14 residues. The V end was cut by 6 bases, the J end by 0 bases, with 9 bases between. Germline loops: CDR1 ENHRY, CDR2 SYGVKD. DNA for the CDR3: TGTGCCATCAGGGGGGGGGATAGCAATCAGCCCCAGCATTTT. The encoded protein is CAIRGGDSNQPQHF.

Comments on this clone: Other DNA sequences in this sample translate to the same CDR3. The chain is built from TRBV5-1 and TRBJ2-1, with TRBD2 identical over 11 bases. The V gene end was trimmed by 2 bases and the J gene end by 7 bases; junction bases not matched to a gene: 5. Germline assignment: CDR1 SGHRS and CDR2 YFSETQ. CDR3 length: 15 residues. This chain's CDR3 is CASSFTSGSGNEQFF. The CDR3 DNA reads TGCGCCAGCAGCTTTACTAGCGGGAGTGGGAATGAGCAGTTCTTC. The full variable domain, in which reference TRBV5-1 and TRBJ2-1 provide the parts outside the CDR3, is KAGVTQTPRYLIKTRGQQVTLSCSPISGHRSVSWYQQTPGQGLQFLFEYFSETQRNKGNFPGRFSGRQFSNSRSEMNVSTLELGDSALYLCASSFTSGSGNEQFFGPGTRLTVL.

The chain uses TRBV14 and TRBJ1-2; a weak D match, TRBD1 (6 bases). The CDR3 contains 15 residues. Deletions cut 5 bases from V and 8 bases from J, with 21 bases between. Per germline, CDR1 SGHDN and CDR2 FVKESK. This chain's CDR3 is CASSADPGVRWGYTF. The CDR3 DNA sequence: TGTGCCAGCAGCGCCGACCCAGGGGTTCGTTGGGGCTACACCTTC.

The chain recombines TRBV27 with TRBJ1-1; 12 bases fit TRBD1. V trimming: 5 bases; J trimming: 0 bases; junction bases outside the gene matches: 13. The CDR3 loop spans 19 amino acids. From germline, CDR1 is MNHEY and CDR2 SMNVEV (reference sequence). This chain's CDR3 is CASSLSPGQGARMNTEAFF. For the CDR3, the DNA is TGTGCCAGCAGTCTCTCACCGGGACAGGGGGCTCGGATGAACACTGAAGCTTTCTTT.

The chain uses TRBV12-3 or TRBV12-4 and TRBJ1-2; D is uncertain. The CDR3 spans 13 residues. The germline V and J ends were trimmed by 3 bases and 4 bases, with 9 bases remaining between them. CDR3 protein: CASSFSGGYGYTF. The CDR3 bases are TGTGCCAGCAGTTTCTCGGGTGGCTATGGCTACACCTTC.

The chain carries TRBV4-1 and TRBJ2-7; the match to TRBD2 covers 7 bases. V lost 1 base, J lost 3 bases, and 15 bases stayed unmatched. CDR3 size: 18 residues. CDR1 and CDR2 (germline): MGHRA, YSYEKL. CDR3 loop: CASSQGIPPAGWHYEQYF. For the CDR3, the DNA is TGCGCCAGCAGCCAAGGGATCCCACCAGCGGGATGGCACTACGAGCAGTACTTC.

The chain couples TRBV7-6 to TRBJ2-1; 11 nucleotides agree with TRBD2. CDR1 is SGHVS and CDR2 is FNYEAQ in the germline V gene. The CDR3 covers 15 residues. Trimming removed 5 bases from V and 8 bases from J; junction bases left unmatched: 8. CDR3 loop: CASSPLAGGRHEQFF. CDR3 DNA: TGTGCCAGCAGCCCCCTAGCGGGAGGACGGCATGAGCAGTTCTTC. The full variable domain, its missing parts supplied by reference TRBV7-6 and TRBJ2-1, is GAGVSQSPRYKVTKRGQDVALRCDPISGHVSLYWYRQALGQGPEFLTYFNYEAQQDKSGLPNDRFSAERPEGSISTLTIQRTEQRDSAMYRCASSPLAGGRHEQFFGPGTRLTVL.

This chain joins TRBV5-4 and TRBJ1-3, with D possibly matching TRBD1 (6 bases). V lost 1 base to trimming and J lost 1 base, with 12 bases between them. CDR1 and CDR2 from the germline V gene are SGHNT and YYREEE (reference sequence). CDR3 size: 16 residues. The DNA of the CDR3 is TGTGCCAGCAGCTTGCCCACAGGGCAGTCTGGAAACACCATATATTTT. This gives the protein CASSLPTGQSGNTIYF.

The CDR3, as DNA: TGTGCCAGCAGCCTGACAGGGGATTTCGTTGAAGCTTTCTTT. It yields the protein CASSLTGDFVEAFF. The rearrangement joins TRBV11-2 to TRBJ1-1; TRBD1 matches at 8 bases. Trimming cost V 5 bases and J 7 bases; bases outside gene matches: 9. Germline-derived CDR1 and CDR2 are SGHAT and FQNNGV. This CDR3 contains 14 residues.

This rearrangement joins TRBV6-2 or TRBV6-3 to TRBJ1-2; a weak D match, TRBD1 (5 bases). The CDR3 consists of 12 residues. Germline loops: CDR1 MNHEY, CDR2 SVGEGT. Between the trimmed V and J ends, which lost 6 bases and 7 bases, there was a span of 12 bases. The chain's CDR3 is CASSLTDSGYTF. CDR3 DNA: TGTGCCAGCAGCCTGACAGATTCTGGCTACACCTTC.

This chain links TRBV28 with TRBJ1-3; D is uncertain. Trimming took 1 base from V and 0 from J, leaving 10 bases between them. The germline gives CDR1 MDHEN, CDR2 SYDVKM. This CDR3 has 16 amino acids. CDR3 protein: CASSLSPGYSGNTIYF. CDR3 DNA: TGTGCCAGCAGTTTATCCCCCGGTTACTCTGGAAACACCATATATTTT.

This sequence joins TRBV7-2 and TRBJ1-1; D not resolved. This CDR3 is built from 11 residues. Germline V CDR1 and CDR2: SGHTA, FQGNSA. V lost 0 bases and J 11 bases, leaving 7 bases between the germline ends. CDR3 loop: CASSLAFGAFF. The CDR3 bases are TGTGCCAGCAGCTTAGCGTTCGGGGCTTTCTTT.

The J gene is TRBJ1-6, the V gene TRBV2, with D perhaps TRBD1 (5 bases). The CDR3 has 15 amino acids. Germline CDR1 SNHLY, CDR2 FYNNEI. With 2 bases removed from V and 6 bases from J, the gap between germline ends came to 11 bases. In DNA form, the CDR3 reads TGTGCCAGCAGTGAAATGGGGCAGCTTAATTCACCCCTCCACTTT. Translating gives CASSEMGQLNSPLHF. Variable domain in full (rest from reference TRBV2 and TRBJ1-6): EPEVTQTPSHQVTQMGQEVILRCVPISNHLYFYWYRQILGQKVEFLVSFYNNEISEKSEIFDDQFSVERPDGSNFTLKIRSTKLEDSAMYFCASSEMGQLNSPLHFGNGTRLTVT.

The rearrangement links TRBV19 to TRBJ1-5; possible D gene TRBD1, 6 bases. Germline V lookup: CDR1 LNHDA, CDR2 SQIVND (reference sequence). The CDR3 has 16 residues. Trimming left V 3 bases short and J 2 bases short, with 14 bases between. The CDR3 bases are TGTGCCAGTAGTATGGGGGCCGAGAGGGGCAATCAGCCCCAGCATTTT. Translation gives CASSMGAERGNQPQHF. Full variable domain (missing parts from reference TRBV19 and TRBJ1-5): DGGITQSPKYLFRKEGQNVTLSCEQNLNHDAMYWYRQDPGQGLRLIYYSQIVNDFQKGDIAEGYSVSREKKESFPLTVTSAQKNPTAFYLCASSMGAERGNQPQHFGDGTRLSIL.

This clone appeared a single time. For the CDR3, the DNA is TGCAGCGTTGACAGGCTAGCGAGCATGGATGAGCAGTTCTTC. Its protein product is CSVDRLASMDEQFF. This chain uses TRBV29-1 with TRBJ2-1; D might be TRBD2 (6 bases). The V end lost 3 bases, the J end lost 8 bases, and 17 bases lay between the germline ends. The CDR3 sequence is 14 residues long. Germline assignment: CDR1 SQVTM and CDR2 ANQGSEA.

This rearrangement joins TRBV27 to TRBJ2-2; 8 bases match TRBD2. The V segment lost 6 bases and the J segment 0 bases; nucleotides outside the gene matches: 3. This CDR3 contains 15 residues. Germline V CDR1 and CDR2: MNHEY, SMNVEV (reference sequence). This CDR3 reads CASRKLAANTGELFF. The CDR3 DNA is TGTGCCAGCAGAAAACTAGCGGCGAACACCGGGGAGCTGTTTTTT.

The chain uses TRBV29-1 and TRBJ1-3, with D unclear. The CDR3 spans 12 residues. The germline gives CDR1 SQVTM, CDR2 ANQGSEA. The germline V and J ends were trimmed by 7 bases and 4 bases, with 11 bases remaining between them. The CDR3 region is CSAVFGGNTIYF. The DNA for the CDR3 is TGCAGCGCTGTCTTCGGGGGAAACACCATATATTTT.

The sample holds a few counts of this clone. The chain combines TRBV6-5 with TRBJ1-1, with 10 nucleotides matching TRBD1. Germline assignment: CDR1 MNHEY and CDR2 SVGAGI. J lost 6 bases, V lost 7 bases, and 5 bases had no gene match. This CDR3 contains 13 residues. In DNA form, the CDR3 reads TGTGCCAGCATCCTCGGACAGGGGGCTGAAGCTTTCTTT. Encoded protein: CASILGQGAEAFF.

V gene TRBV13 combines with J gene TRBJ2-3; D remains ambiguous. This CDR3 spans 15 amino acids. Trimming shortened V by 3 bases and J by 0 bases, and 10 bases separated the two germline ends. The germline gives CDR1 PRHDT, CDR2 FYEKMQ (reference sequence). DNA for the CDR3: TGTGCCAGCAGCTTTTATAGCTCTAGCACAGATACGCAGTATTTT. It yields the protein CASSFYSSSTDTQYF.

On this clone: Other DNA variants within this sample encode the same CDR3. The rearrangement joins TRBV7-9 to TRBJ1-1; 9 bases are shared with TRBD1. The CDR3 is 15 amino acids. Germline V gene lookup returns CDR1 SEHNR and CDR2 FQNEAQ (reference sequence). The J segment lost 0 bases and the V segment lost 4 bases, leaving 3 bases of the junction unmatched. The CDR3 DNA follows: TGTGCCAGCAGCTCGGGACAGGGATTGAACACTGAAGCTTTCTTT. It is translated as CASSSGQGLNTEAFF.